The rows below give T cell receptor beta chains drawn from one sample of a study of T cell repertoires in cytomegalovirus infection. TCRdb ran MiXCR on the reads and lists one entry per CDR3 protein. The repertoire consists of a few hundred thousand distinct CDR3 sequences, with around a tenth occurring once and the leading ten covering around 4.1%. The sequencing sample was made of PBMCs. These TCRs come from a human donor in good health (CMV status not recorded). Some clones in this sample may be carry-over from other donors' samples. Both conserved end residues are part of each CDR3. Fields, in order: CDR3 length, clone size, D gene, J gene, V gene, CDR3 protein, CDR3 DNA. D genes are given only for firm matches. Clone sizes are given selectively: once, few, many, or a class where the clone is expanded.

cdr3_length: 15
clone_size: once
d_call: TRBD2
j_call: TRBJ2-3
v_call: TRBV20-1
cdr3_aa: CSARDVSSGGVTQYF
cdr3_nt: TGCAGTGCTAGAGATGTGTCTAGCGGGGGTGTTACGCAGTATTTT

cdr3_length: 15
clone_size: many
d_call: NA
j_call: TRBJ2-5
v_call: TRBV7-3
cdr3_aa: CASSSGQTAKETQYF
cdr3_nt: TGTGCCAGCAGCTCCGGACAGACGGCCAAAGAGACCCAGTACTTC

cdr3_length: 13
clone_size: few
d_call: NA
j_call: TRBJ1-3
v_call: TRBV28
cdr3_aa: CASITRIGNTIYF
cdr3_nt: TGTGCCAGCATAACACGGATTGGAAACACCATATATTTT

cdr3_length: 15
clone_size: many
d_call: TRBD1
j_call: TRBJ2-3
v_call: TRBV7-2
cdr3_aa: CASSTRDRGADTQYF
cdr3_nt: TGTGCCAGCAGCACAAGGGACAGGGGGGCAGATACGCAGTATTTT

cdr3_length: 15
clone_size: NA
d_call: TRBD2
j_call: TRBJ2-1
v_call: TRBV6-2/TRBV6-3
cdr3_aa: CASKFAGLAGGPQFF
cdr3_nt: TGTGCCAGCAAATTCGCGGGACTAGCGGGAGGCCCCCAGTTCTTC

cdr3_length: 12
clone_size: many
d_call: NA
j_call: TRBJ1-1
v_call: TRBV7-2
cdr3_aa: CASSPRGTEAFF
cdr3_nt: TGTGCCAGCAGCCCCCGGGGCACTGAAGCTTTCTTT

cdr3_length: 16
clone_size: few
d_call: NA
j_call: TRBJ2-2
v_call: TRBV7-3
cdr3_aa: CASSLTSLANTGELFF
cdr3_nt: TGTGCCAGCAGCTTAACGTCTCTCGCGAACACCGGGGAGCTGTTTTTT

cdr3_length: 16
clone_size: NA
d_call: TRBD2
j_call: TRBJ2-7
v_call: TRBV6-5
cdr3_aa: CASSSPGTSGTYEQYF
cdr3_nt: TGTGCCAGCAGTTCCCCGGGCACTAGCGGGACCTACGAGCAGTACTTC

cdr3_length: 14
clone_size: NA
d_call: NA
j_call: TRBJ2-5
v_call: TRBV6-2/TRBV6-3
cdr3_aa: CASSYPSSGETQYF
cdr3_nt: TGTGCCAGCAGTTACCCGTCTTCCGGGGAGACCCAGTACTTC

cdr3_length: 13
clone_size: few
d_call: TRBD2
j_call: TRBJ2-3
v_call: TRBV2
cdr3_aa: CARETSGRDTQYF
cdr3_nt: TGTGCCAGGGAGACTAGCGGGCGAGATACGCAGTATTTT

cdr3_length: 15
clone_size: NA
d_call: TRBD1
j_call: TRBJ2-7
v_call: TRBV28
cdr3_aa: CASTLLGQGAHEQYF
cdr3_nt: TGTGCCAGCACCCTATTGGGACAGGGGGCTCACGAGCAGTACTTC

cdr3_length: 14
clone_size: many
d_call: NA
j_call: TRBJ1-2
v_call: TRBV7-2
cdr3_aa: CASRPAGVTDGYTF
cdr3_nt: TGTGCCAGCAGACCCGCAGGAGTTACGGATGGCTACACCTTC

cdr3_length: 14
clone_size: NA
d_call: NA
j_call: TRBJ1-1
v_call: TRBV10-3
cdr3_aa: CAITPDILNTEAFF
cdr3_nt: TGTGCCATCACGCCCGACATCCTGAACACTGAAGCTTTCTTT